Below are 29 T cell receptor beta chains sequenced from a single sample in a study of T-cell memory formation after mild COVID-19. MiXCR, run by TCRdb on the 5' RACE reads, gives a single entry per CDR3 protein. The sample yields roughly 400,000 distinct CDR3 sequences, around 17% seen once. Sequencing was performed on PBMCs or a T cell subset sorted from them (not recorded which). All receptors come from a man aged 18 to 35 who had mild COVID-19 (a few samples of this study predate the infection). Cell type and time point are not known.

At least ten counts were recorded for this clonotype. Here the CDR3 reads CSARDTGGLYEQYF. As DNA, the CDR3 is TGCAGTGCTAGAGATACTGGCGGGCTATACGAGCAGTACTTC. J is TRBJ2-7 and V is TRBV20-1, with D possibly being TRBD2 (5 bases). The germline gives CDR1 DFQATT, CDR2 SNEGSKA (reference sequence). This CDR3 has 14 amino acids. V lost 0 bases, J lost 4 bases, and 13 bases lay in between.

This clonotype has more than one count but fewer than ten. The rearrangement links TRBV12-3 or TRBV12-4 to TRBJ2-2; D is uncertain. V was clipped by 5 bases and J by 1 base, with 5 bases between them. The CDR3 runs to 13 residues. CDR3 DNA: TGTGCCAGCAGTGGGGAGAACACCGGGGAGCTGTTTTTT. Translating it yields CASSGENTGELFF.

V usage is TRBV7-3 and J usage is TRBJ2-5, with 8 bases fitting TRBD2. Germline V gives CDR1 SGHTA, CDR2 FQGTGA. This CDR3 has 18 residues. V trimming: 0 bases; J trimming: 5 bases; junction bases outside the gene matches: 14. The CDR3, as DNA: TGTGCCAGCAGCTTAACCGGGGCACTAGCGGCTGGGGGGGAGACCCAGTACTTC. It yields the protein CASSLTGALAAGGETQYF. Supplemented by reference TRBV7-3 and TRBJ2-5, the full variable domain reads GAGVSQTPSNKVTEKGKYVELRCDPISGHTALYWYRQSLGQGPEFLIYFQGTGAADDSGLPNDRFFAVRPEGSVSTLKIQRTERGDSAVYLCASSLTGALAAGGETQYFGPGTRLLVL.

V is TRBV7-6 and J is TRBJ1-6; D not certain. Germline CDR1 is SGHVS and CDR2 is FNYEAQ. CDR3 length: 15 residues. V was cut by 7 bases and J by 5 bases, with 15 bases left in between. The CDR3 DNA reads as TGTGCCAGCACACGTAATGGAGTGAATAATTCACCCCTCCACTTT. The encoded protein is CASTRNGVNNSPLHF.

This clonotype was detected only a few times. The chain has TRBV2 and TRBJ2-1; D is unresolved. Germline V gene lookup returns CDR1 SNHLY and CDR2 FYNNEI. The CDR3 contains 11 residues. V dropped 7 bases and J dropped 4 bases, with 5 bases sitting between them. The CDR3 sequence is CASNPYNEQFF. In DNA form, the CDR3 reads TGTGCCAGCAACCCTTACAATGAGCAGTTCTTC.

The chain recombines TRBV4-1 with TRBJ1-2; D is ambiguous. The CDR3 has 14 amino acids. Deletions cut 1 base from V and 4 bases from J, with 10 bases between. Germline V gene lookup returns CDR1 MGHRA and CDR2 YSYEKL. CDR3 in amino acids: CASSQAGAFYGYTF. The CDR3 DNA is TGCGCCAGCAGCCAAGCGGGCGCTTTCTATGGCTACACCTTC.

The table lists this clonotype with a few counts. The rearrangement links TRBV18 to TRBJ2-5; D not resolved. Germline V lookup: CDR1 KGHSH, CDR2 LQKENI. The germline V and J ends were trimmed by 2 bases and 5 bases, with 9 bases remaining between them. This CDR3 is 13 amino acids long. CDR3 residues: CASSPGSRETQYF. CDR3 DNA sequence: TGTGCCAGCTCACCAGGGTCCCGGGAGACCCAGTACTTC.

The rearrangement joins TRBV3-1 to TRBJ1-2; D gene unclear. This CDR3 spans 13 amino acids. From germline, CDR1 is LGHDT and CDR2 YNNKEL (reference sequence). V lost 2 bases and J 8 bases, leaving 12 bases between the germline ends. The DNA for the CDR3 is TGTGCCAGCAGCCAACTGGGCGCGGGGGGCTACACCTTC. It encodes CASSQLGAGGYTF.

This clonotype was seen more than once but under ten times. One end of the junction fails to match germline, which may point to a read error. The CDR3 DNA reads TGTTCCAGCAGCCAAGGGGAAAGGGGGTTCAATCAGCCCCAGCATTTT. It translates to CSSSQGERGFNQPQHF. The J gene is TRBJ1-5, the V gene TRBV3-1, with D possibly matching TRBD1 (6 bases). Germline V gene data show CDR1 as LGHDT and CDR2 as YNNKEL (reference sequence). This CDR3 is 16 amino acids long.

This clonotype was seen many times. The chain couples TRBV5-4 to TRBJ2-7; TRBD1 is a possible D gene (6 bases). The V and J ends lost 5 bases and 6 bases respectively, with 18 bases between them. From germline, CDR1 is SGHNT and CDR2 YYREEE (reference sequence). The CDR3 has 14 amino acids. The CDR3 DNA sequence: TGTGCCAGCAGATTCGGCCCAGGGGCCGGCGAGCAGTACTTC. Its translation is CASRFGPGAGEQYF.

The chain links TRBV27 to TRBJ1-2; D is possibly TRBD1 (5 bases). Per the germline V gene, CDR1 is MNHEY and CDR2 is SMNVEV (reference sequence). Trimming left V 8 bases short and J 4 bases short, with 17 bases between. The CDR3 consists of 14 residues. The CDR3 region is CASCPQGEGYGYTF. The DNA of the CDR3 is TGTGCCAGCTGTCCTCAAGGGGAGGGCTATGGCTACACCTTC.

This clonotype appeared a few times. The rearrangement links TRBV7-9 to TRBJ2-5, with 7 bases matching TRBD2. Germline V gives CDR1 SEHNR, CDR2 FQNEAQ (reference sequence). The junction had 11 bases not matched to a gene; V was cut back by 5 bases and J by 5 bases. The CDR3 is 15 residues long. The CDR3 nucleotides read TGTGCCAGCAGCCCCTGGGGGGGGGGAGAGGAGACCCAGTACTTC. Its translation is CASSPWGGGEETQYF. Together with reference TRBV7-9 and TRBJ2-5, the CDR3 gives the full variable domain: DTGVSQNPRHKITKRGQNVTFRCDPISEHNRLYWYRQTLGQGPEFLTYFQNEAQLEKSRLLSDRFSAERPKGSFSTLEIQRTEQGDSAMYLCASSPWGGGEETQYFGPGTRLLVL.

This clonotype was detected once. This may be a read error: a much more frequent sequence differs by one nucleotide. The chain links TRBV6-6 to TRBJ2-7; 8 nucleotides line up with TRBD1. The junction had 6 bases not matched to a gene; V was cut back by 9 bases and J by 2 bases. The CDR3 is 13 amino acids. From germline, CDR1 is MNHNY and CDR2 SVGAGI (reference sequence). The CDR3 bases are TGTGCCAGTTGGGGACAGGCAACCTACGAGCAGTACTTC. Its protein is CASWGQATYEQYF.

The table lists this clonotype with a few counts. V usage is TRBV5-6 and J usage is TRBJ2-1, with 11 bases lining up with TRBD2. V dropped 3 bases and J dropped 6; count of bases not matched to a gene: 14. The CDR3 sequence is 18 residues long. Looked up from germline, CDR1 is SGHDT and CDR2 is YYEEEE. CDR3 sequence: CASSSQLAGALRVNEQFF. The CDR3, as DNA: TGTGCCAGCAGCTCCCAACTAGCGGGGGCGCTACGGGTCAATGAGCAGTTCTTC.

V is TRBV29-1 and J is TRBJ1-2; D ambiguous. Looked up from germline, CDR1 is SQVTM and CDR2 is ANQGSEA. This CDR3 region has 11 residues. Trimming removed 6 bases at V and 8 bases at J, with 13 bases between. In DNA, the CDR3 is TGCAGCGTCCCCCAAGGCGGGGGCTACACCTTC. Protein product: CSVPQGGGYTF.

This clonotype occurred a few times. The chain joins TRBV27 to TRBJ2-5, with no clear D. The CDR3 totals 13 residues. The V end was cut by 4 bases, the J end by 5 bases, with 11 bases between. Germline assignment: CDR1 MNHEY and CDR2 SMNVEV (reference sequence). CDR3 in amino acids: CASSSLPSETQYF. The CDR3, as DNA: TGTGCCAGCAGTTCTCTCCCGTCTGAGACCCAGTACTTC.

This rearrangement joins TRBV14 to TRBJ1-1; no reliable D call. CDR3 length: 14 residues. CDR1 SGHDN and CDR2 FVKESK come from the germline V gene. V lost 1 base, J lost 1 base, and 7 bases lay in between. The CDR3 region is CASSQGSWNTEAFF. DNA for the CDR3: TGTGCCAGCAGCCAAGGATCGTGGAACACTGAAGCTTTCTTT.

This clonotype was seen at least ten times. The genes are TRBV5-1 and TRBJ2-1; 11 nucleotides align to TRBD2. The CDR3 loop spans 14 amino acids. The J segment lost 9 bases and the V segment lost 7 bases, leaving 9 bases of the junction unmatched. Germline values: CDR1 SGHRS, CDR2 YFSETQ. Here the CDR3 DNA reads TGCGCCAGCCTCGGTGGGACTAGCGGCCGTGAGCAGTTCTTC. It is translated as CASLGGTSGREQFF.

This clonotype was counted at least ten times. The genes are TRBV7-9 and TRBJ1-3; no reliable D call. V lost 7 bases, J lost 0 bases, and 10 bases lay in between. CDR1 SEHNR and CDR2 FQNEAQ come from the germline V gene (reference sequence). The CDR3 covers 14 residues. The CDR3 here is CASTPDYSGNTIYF. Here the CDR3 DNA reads TGTGCCAGCACCCCCGACTACTCTGGAAACACCATATATTTT.

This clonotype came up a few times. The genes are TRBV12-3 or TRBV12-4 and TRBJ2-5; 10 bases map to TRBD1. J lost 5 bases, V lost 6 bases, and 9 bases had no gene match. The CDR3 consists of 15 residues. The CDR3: CASSPDRGPQETQYF. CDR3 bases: TGTGCCAGCAGCCCCGACAGGGGGCCCCAGGAGACCCAGTACTTC.

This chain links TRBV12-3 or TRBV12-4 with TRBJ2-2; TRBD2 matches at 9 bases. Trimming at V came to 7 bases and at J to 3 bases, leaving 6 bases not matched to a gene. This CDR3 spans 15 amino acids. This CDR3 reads CASTLGLAYTGELFF. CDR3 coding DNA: TGTGCCAGCACCCTGGGACTAGCCTACACCGGGGAGCTGTTTTTT.

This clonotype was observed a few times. CDR3: CSAFEGGPDTQYF. Here the CDR3 DNA reads TGCAGTGCTTTTGAGGGGGGGCCCGATACGCAGTATTTT. The chain combines TRBV20-1 with TRBJ2-3; D perhaps matches TRBD2 (7 bases). Trimming removed 5 bases at V and 6 bases at J, with 15 bases between. The germline V gene has CDR1 DFQATT and CDR2 SNEGSKA (reference sequence). There are 13 residues in the CDR3.

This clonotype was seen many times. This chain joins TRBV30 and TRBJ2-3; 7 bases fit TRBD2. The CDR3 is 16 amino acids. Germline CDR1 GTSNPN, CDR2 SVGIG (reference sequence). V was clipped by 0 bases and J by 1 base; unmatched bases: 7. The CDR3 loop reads CAWSVWRGFRTDTQYF. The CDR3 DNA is TGTGCCTGGAGTGTCTGGCGGGGGTTCCGCACAGATACGCAGTATTTT. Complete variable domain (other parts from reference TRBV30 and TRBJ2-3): SQTIHQWPATLVQPVGSPLSLECTVEGTSNPNLYWYRQAAGRGLQLLFYSVGIGQISSEVPQNLSASRPQDRQFILSSKKLLLSDSGFYLCAWSVWRGFRTDTQYFGPGTRLTVL.

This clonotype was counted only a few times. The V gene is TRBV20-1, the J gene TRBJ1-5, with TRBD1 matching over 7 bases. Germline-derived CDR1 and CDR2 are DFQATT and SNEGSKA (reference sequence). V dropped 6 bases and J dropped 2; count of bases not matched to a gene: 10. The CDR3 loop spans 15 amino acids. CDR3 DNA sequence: TGCAGTGCCCCCCAGATGGGACAGCGCAATCAGCCCCAGCATTTT. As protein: CSAPQMGQRNQPQHF.

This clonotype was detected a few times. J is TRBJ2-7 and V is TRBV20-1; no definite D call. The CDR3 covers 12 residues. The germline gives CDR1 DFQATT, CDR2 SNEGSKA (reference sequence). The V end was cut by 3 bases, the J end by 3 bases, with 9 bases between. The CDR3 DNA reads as TGCAGTGCTAGTCCGAAGAGCTACGAGCAGTACGTC. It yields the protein CSASPKSYEQYV.

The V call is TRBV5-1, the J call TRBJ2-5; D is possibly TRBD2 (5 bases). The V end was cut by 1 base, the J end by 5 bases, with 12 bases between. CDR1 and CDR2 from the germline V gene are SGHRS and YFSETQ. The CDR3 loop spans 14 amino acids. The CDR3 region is CASSLIGVEETQYF. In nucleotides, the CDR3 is TGCGCCAGCAGCTTGATCGGGGTCGAGGAGACCCAGTACTTC.

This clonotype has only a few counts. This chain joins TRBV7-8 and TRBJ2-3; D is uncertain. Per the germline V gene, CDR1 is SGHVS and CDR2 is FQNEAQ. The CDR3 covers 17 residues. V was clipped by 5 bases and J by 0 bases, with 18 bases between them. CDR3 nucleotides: TGTGCCAGCAGCCCACCGAATGCCGGGCCGAGCACAGATACGCAGTATTTT. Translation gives CASSPPNAGPSTDTQYF.

The CDR3 bases are TGCGCCAGCAGAAGACCAGGGACTAACTATGGCTACACCTTC. It specifies CASRRPGTNYGYTF. The genes are TRBV5-1 and TRBJ1-2; a possible D gene is TRBD1 (5 bases). The CDR3 contains 14 residues. V was clipped by 5 bases and J by 0 bases, with 11 bases between them. Looked up from germline, CDR1 is SGHRS and CDR2 is YFSETQ.

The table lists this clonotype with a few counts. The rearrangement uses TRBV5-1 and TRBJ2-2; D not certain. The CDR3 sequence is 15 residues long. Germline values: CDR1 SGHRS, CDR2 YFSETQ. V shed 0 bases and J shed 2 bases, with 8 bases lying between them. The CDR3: CASSLVVVNTGELFF. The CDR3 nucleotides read TGCGCCAGCAGCTTGGTGGTAGTTAACACCGGGGAGCTGTTTTTT.